Below are 20 T cell receptor beta chains sequenced from a single sample in a study of shared clonotypes between healthy human individuals. Generated by immunoSEQ multiplex PCR, the TCRdb table keeps only in-frame clones and is missing some. Among more than 150,000 clones, 66% were seen once, and the ten largest hold less than 11%. Sequencing input: memory CD4+ T cells sorted from blood. Specified subset: CD45RA-negative fraction. Every receptor here comes from a man aged 30-40 years in good health.

This clone was counted between two and nine times. V is TRBV11-2 and J is TRBJ1-1; D gene unclear. Deletions cut 1 base from V and 7 bases from J, with 7 bases between. The CDR3 is made up of 12 amino acids. Germline CDR1 is SGHAT and CDR2 is FQNNGV. CDR3 DNA: TGTGCCAGCAGCTTAGGCCAGATTGAAGCTTTCTTT. Its translation is CASSLGQIEAFF.

This clone appeared many times. This chain links TRBV11-1 with TRBJ2-1; a weak D match, TRBD2 (6 bases). Trimming shortened V by 7 bases and J by 15 bases, and 19 bases separated the two germline ends. The CDR3 loop spans 12 amino acids. The V gene's germline CDR1 is SGHAT and CDR2 FQDESV (reference sequence). CDR3 nucleotide sequence: TGTGCCAGCATGGGACCCGGGACTGAGGGGTTCTTC. Translated: CASMGPGTEGFF.

This clone was observed a handful of times. V and J are TRBV7-3 and TRBJ1-5; 7 positions match TRBD1. J was trimmed by 6 bases and V by 5 bases; bases with no gene match: 7. The CDR3 runs to 14 residues. The germline V gene encodes CDR1 SGHTA and CDR2 FQGTGA. The CDR3 protein is CASSDYRGGQPQHF. The CDR3 region has the DNA TGTGCCAGCAGCGACTACAGGGGCGGTCAGCCCCAGCATTTT. Full variable domain (remainder filled in from reference TRBV7-3 and TRBJ1-5): GAGVSQTPSNKVTEKGKYVELRCDPISGHTALYWYRQSLGQGPEFLIYFQGTGAADDSGLPNDRFFAVRPEGSVSTLKIQRTERGDSAVYLCASSDYRGGQPQHFGDGTRLSIL.

The chain recombines TRBV27 with TRBJ2-7, with 14 bases aligning to TRBD2. After removal of 3 bases from V and 2 bases from J, the junction contained 12 bases not matched to a gene. The CDR3 spans 19 residues. The V gene's germline CDR1 is MNHEY and CDR2 SMNVEV (reference sequence). The CDR3 DNA reads TGTGCCAGCAGTTTGACTAGCGGGAGGGCCGTTAAAAGGACCTACGAGCAGTACTTC. This gives the protein CASSLTSGRAVKRTYEQYF.

V is TRBV19 and J is TRBJ2-1, with D possibly TRBD1 on 6 matching bases. The V gene's germline CDR1 is LNHDA and CDR2 SQIVND (reference sequence). The length of the CDR3 is 17 residues. V gave up 2 bases and J gave up 4 bases, with 18 bases separating them. For the CDR3, the DNA is TGTGCCAGTAGTATAAACCCCCCGTCGGACAGATACAATGAGCAGTTCTTC. Amino acids: CASSINPPSDRYNEQFF.

This clone was seen a single time. V is TRBV5-6 and J is TRBJ2-4; possible D gene TRBD2, 5 bases. V shed 0 bases and J shed 2 bases, with 9 bases lying between them. The CDR3 is 15 residues long. Germline assignment: CDR1 SGHDT and CDR2 YYEEEE. The CDR3 bases are TGTGCCAGCAGCTTGGCTGGACTTTCCAAAAACATTCAGTACTTC. Protein sequence: CASSLAGLSKNIQYF.

The rearrangement links TRBV28 to TRBJ2-7, with D possibly matching TRBD2 (5 bases). Trimming shortened V by 6 bases and J by 3 bases, and 18 bases separated the two germline ends. The CDR3 covers 15 residues. The germline CDR1 and CDR2 sequences are MDHEN and SYDVKM. The CDR3 DNA reads as TGTGCCAGCAGCCCCCAGTCCAGCGGCCGCTACGAGCAGTACTTC. This gives the protein CASSPQSSGRYEQYF.

This chain connects TRBV6-5 to TRBJ2-1; D perhaps matches TRBD2 (5 bases). Per germline, CDR1 MNHEY and CDR2 SVGAGI. There are 15 residues in the CDR3. V lost 5 bases and J 0 bases, leaving 11 bases between the germline ends. The CDR3 is CASSPTRVSYNEQFF. The CDR3 nucleotides are TGTGCCAGCAGTCCCACTAGGGTCTCCTACAATGAGCAGTTCTTC.

This clone was seen only a few times. The chain recombines TRBV27 with TRBJ1-1; D not resolved. Germline lookup yields CDR1 MNHEY and CDR2 SMNVEV (reference sequence). V lost 3 bases and J lost 0, with 17 bases in between. This CDR3 contains 17 residues. The CDR3 DNA is TGTGCCAGCAGTTTTTACGGCTCGGCCGGTATGAACACTGAAGCTTTCTTT. Protein sequence: CASSFYGSAGMNTEAFF.

The rearrangement joins TRBV30 to TRBJ2-7, with D possibly TRBD2 on 6 matching bases. Germline CDR1 and CDR2: GTSNPN and SVGIG (reference sequence). Between the trimmed V and J ends, which lost 3 bases and 3 bases, there was a span of 9 bases. The CDR3 contains 12 residues. CDR3 nucleotide sequence: TGTGCCTGGAGCAGCGGGTTCTACGAGCAGTACTTC. Encoded protein: CAWSSGFYEQYF. Drawing the rest from reference TRBV30 and TRBJ2-7, the complete variable domain is SQTIHQWPATLVQPVGSPLSLECTVEGTSNPNLYWYRQAAGRGLQLLFYSVGIGQISSEVPQNLSASRPQDRQFILSSKKLLLSDSGFYLCAWSSGFYEQYFGPGTRLTVT.

This clone was counted a single time. The V gene is TRBV28, the J gene TRBJ1-1; D may be TRBD1 (5 bases). Germline V gives CDR1 MDHEN, CDR2 SYDVKM. The germline V and J ends were trimmed by 7 bases and 5 bases, with 17 bases remaining between them. The CDR3 length is 14 residues. The CDR3 DNA is TGTGCCAGCAACTTCATCTCGTGGGGGACTGAAGCTTTCTTT. Its protein product is CASNFISWGTEAFF. The full variable domain, in which reference TRBV28 and TRBJ1-1 provide the parts outside the CDR3, is DVKVTQSSRYLVKRTGEKVFLECVQDMDHENMFWYRQDPGLGLRLIYFSYDVKMKEKGDIPEGYSVSREKKERFSLILESASTNQTSMYLCASNFISWGTEAFFGQGTRLTVV.

The CDR3 nucleotides are TGTGCCAGCAGTAAACTAGCGGGAGAGGCCGGGGAGCTGTTTTTT. Its protein is CASSKLAGEAGELFF. The chain has TRBV6-6 and TRBJ2-2, with 11 positions matching TRBD2. Unmatched junction bases numbered 5, after V lost 5 bases and J lost 6 bases. Germline lookup yields CDR1 MNHNY and CDR2 SVGAGI (reference sequence). The CDR3 is 15 residues long.

This clone was counted many times. V is TRBV2 and J is TRBJ2-7, with unresolved D. Germline CDR1 reads SNHLY; CDR2 reads FYNNEI. The CDR3 extends over 14 amino acids. Deletions cut 7 bases from V and 5 bases from J, with 18 bases between. In nucleotides, the CDR3 is TGTGCCAGCACCAAAAATCTAGGTTCCCACGAGCAGTACTTC. Amino acid sequence: CASTKNLGSHEQYF.

The chain employs TRBV29-1 and TRBJ2-7; D gene uncertain. The CDR3 length is 11 residues. V lost 3 bases and J 6 bases, leaving 9 bases between the germline ends. Germline CDR1 is SQVTM and CDR2 is ANQGSEA. CDR3 nucleotides: TGCAGCGTTGATTGGGGAAGCGAGCAGTACTTC. Translation: CSVDWGSEQYF.

The chain carries TRBV9 and TRBJ2-1; TRBD2 aligns across 7 bases. The CDR3 has 15 residues. The junction had 4 bases not matched to a gene; V was cut back by 0 bases and J by 4 bases. The germline V gene has CDR1 SGDLS and CDR2 YYNGEE. DNA for the CDR3: TGTGCCAGCAGCGTAGGCCTAGCGGAGTACAATGAGCAGTTCTTC. It encodes CASSVGLAEYNEQFF.

The chain couples TRBV19 to TRBJ1-1, with D perhaps TRBD1 (6 bases). Trimming stripped 4 bases from V and 5 bases from J, with 11 bases between. CDR3 length equals 13 residues. The germline V gene has CDR1 LNHDA and CDR2 SQIVND (reference sequence). CDR3 in DNA: TGTGCCAGTAGTAAAGAGGGGGGGACTGAAGCTTTCTTT. Protein: CASSKEGGTEAFF. Filled out from reference TRBV19 and TRBJ1-1, the complete variable domain reads DGGITQSPKYLFRKEGQNVTLSCEQNLNHDAMYWYRQDPGQGLRLIYYSQIVNDFQKGDIAEGYSVSREKKESFPLTVTSAQKNPTAFYLCASSKEGGTEAFFGQGTRLTVV.

The chain employs TRBV7-6 and TRBJ2-1; 7 nucleotides line up with TRBD1. The germline CDR1 and CDR2 sequences are SGHVS and FNYEAQ. The V gene end was trimmed by 5 bases and the J gene end by 5 bases; junction bases not matched to a gene: 6. The CDR3 totals 14 residues. The CDR3 coding sequence is TGTGCCAGCAGCCGAGGACAGGTGAACAATGAGCAGTTCTTC. The encoded protein is CASSRGQVNNEQFF.

The chain employs TRBV7-3 and TRBJ2-6, with D possibly TRBD1 on 6 matching bases. Germline V gene sequence: CDR1 SGHTA, CDR2 FQGTGA. The CDR3 extends over 16 amino acids. V was cut by 4 bases and J by 6 bases, with 16 bases left in between. In nucleotides, the CDR3 is TGTGCCAGCAGCTCTCAGACAGGTCCATTGGCCAACGTCCTGACTTTC. It translates to CASSSQTGPLANVLTF.

The chain uses TRBV2 and TRBJ2-4, with D unresolved. In germline, CDR1 is SNHLY, CDR2 FYNNEI. This CDR3 spans 13 amino acids. V lost 5 bases and J 5 bases, leaving 10 bases between the germline ends. CDR3 region: CASSLDQQNIQYF. CDR3 nucleotide sequence: TGTGCCAGCAGTTTGGACCAGCAAAACATTCAGTACTTC.

The chain has TRBV4-3 and TRBJ2-1; TRBD2 is a possible D gene (5 bases). The CDR3 is made up of 16 amino acids. V was pared by 0 bases and J by 2 bases, with 11 bases between. The germline V gene encodes CDR1 LGHNA and CDR2 YSLEER. CDR3: CASSQDLASPYNEQFF. The DNA for the CDR3 is TGCGCCAGCAGCCAAGATTTGGCTAGCCCCTACAATGAGCAGTTCTTC.